This entry features one T cell receptor beta chain sequence. This sample stems from a study of CD8 T cells in Susac syndrome. Reverse transcription of about 0.45 to 1 ug RNA was performed with random hexamers. MiXCR was run by TCRdb on the immunoSEQ multiplex PCR reads, yielding one entry per CDR3 protein. The sample lists approximately 200,000 distinct CDR3 sequences; 85% to 95% were seen once. CD8+ and CD4+ T cells from blood underwent TCR beta sequencing, which was carried out in a high-throughput format. TEMRA cells were enriched by FACS, while CD8+ and CD4+ T cells were obtained through a negative isolation that was performed magnetically. The CDR3 consists of 11 residues. V was clipped by 5 bases and J by 9 bases, with 7 bases between them.

Input material: CD4+ T cells from PBMCs. The receptor comes from a human donor with multiple sclerosis. The chain links TRBV12-3 or TRBV12-4 to TRBJ2-2, with D hard to call. For the CDR3, the DNA is TGTGCCAGCAGTCCCTCCTGGGAGCTGTTTTTT. Translating gives CASSPSWELFF.